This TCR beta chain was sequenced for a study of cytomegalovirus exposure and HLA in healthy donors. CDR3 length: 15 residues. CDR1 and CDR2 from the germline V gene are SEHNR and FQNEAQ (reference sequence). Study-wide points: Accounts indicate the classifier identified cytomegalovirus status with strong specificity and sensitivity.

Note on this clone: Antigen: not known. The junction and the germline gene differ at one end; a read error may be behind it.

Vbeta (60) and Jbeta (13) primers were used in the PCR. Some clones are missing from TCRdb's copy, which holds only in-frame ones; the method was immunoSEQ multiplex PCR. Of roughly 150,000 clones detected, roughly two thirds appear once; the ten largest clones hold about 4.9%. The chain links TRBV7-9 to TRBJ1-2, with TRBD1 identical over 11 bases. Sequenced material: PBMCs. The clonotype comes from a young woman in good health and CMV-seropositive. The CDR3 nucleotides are TGTTCCAGCAGCTCGGACAGGGGGCAATACTATGGCTACACCTTC. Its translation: CSSSSDRGQYYGYTF.